This T cell receptor beta chain was observed in a study of regulatory T cells in long-lasting Graves disease. The V end was cut by 4 bases, the J end by 7 bases, with 10 bases between. This CDR3 has 11 residues. Looked up from germline, CDR1 is SQVTM and CDR2 is ANQGSEA. iRepertoire HTBI primers and Arm-PCR of CDR3 regions built TCR beta libraries. TCRdb reanalysed the multiplex PCR reads using MiXCR and keeps one entry per CDR3 protein. The repertoire has some 220,000 distinct CDR3 sequences, about 19% of them found once; the top ten carry roughly 12%. Noted time point: newly diagnosed GD, antithyroid drugs for less than 3 months. PBMCs were the source of the RNA used for TCR sequencing. Notes on the study in general: With approximately 2,500 shared public clonotypes, persistent patients exceeded new patients, who shared about a thousand.

This clonotype came up many times. Antigen: not known. The sample also formed part of further work on T cells in Graves' hyperthyroidism and ophthalmopathy. This second study says: Patients were excluded for uncontrolled infection, other autoimmune disease, pregnancy or lactation.

The V call is TRBV29-1, the J call TRBJ1-1; D perhaps matches TRBD1 (6 bases). The material was peripheral blood mononuclear cells (PBMCs), obtained at new diagnosis, from a patient treated with antithyroid drugs. The TCR sequence derives from a woman aged 25 to 39 with Graves disease. CDR3 bases: TGCAGCGTTGGAGAGGACAGTGAAGCTTTCTTT. It encodes CSVGEDSEAFF. Complete variable domain (other parts from reference TRBV29-1 and TRBJ1-1): SAVISQKPSRDICQRGTSLTIQCQVDSQVTMMFWYRQQPGQSLTLIATANQGSEATYESGFVIDKFPISRPNLTFSTLTVSNMSPEDSSIYLCSVGEDSEAFFGQGTRLTVV.